What follows describes a single TCR beta chain. Antigen: not known. This sample is drawn from a study of chemoradiotherapy in HPV16-positive cancers. Whole-study context: A couple of HPV16-positive patients' cells yielded candidate HPV-specific clones and common motifs.

The study, taken as a whole, reports: Candidate HPV-specific clones and E7-related TCR motifs grew in tumor during treatment. In HPV16-positive patients, HPV-responsive T-cell expansion tracked better recurrence-free survival.

Trimming cost V 7 bases and J 5 bases, with 20 bases left between them. This CDR3 spans 15 amino acids. Germline V gene data show CDR1 as MDHEN and CDR2 as SYDVKM. Assay used: immunoSEQ multiplex PCR; TCRdb lists only in-frame clones, some missing. The sample yields some 9,600 clones, roughly 65% seen once. The chain recombines TRBV28 with TRBJ1-1; TRBD1 might be the D (6 bases). This receptor was taken from a human donor with HPV-associated anogenital cancer. This specimen was taken from a patient who underwent chemoradiotherapy. The CDR3 spells CASMGHFGSETEAFF. The CDR3 DNA is TGTGCCAGCATGGGACACTTTGGGTCAGAGACTGAAGCTTTCTTT.